This T cell receptor beta chain was recovered during a study of blood T cell repertoires in COVID-19. Study details: Spain, Italy and the United States supplied samples that represented acute and convalescent COVID-19. The cDNA or gDNA used as material had been derived from T cells, B-cell-depleted T cells, or PBMCs.

The authors' processing: Reference gene primer amplification in the assay estimated nucleated cell counts. The assay was immunoSEQ multiplex PCR, and TCRdb's table has in-frame clones only and misses some. V and J calls plus clone size are reproduced from that table; the DNA served to infer D and trimming. The sample lists 85,000 to 95,000 clones, 87% occurring once. Per the germline V gene, CDR1 is MNHNS and CDR2 is SASEGT. The CDR3 is made up of 14 amino acids. Trimming took 3 bases from V and 5 from J, leaving 11 bases between them. V is TRBV6-1 and J is TRBJ1-5; no reliable D call. Sequenced material: peripheral blood. The origin of this receptor is a woman older than 75 with acute or convalescent COVID-19. This CDR3 reads CASSEMRGYQPQHF. CDR3 nucleotides: TGTGCCAGCAGTGAGATGAGAGGGTATCAGCCCCAGCATTTT.